This is a list of T cell receptor beta chains from one sample in a study of response to subunit inactivated influenza vaccine. Using its own MiXCR run on the RT-PCR reads, TCRdb lists one record per CDR3 protein. The table shows hundreds of thousands of distinct CDR3 sequences, with roughly 20% occurring only once. The sequencing used PBMCs from blood, collected around 5 days after vaccination. These TCRs come from a man aged 50 to 60 who received an inactivated influenza vaccine. The CDR3 runs from the conserved cysteine through the conserved F or W. The order of the fields is D gene, J gene, V gene, clone size, CDR3 protein, CDR3 DNA. A D gene is named only where the DNA matches it firmly. Not all rows give a size; the values are once, few, many and, for expanded clones, a class.

TRBD1 | TRBJ2-5 | TRBV15 | . | CATSGDRGFQETQYF | TGTGCCACCAGCGGGGACAGGGGATTCCAAGAGACCCAGTACTTC
TRBD2 | TRBJ2-3 | TRBV5-1 | . | CASSLHSGTDTQYF | TGCGCCAGCAGCCTTCATAGCGGGACAGATACGCAGTATTTT
. | TRBJ2-2 | TRBV6-5 | . | CASSYSILTGELFF | TGTGCCAGCAGTTACTCGATTCTGACCGGGGAGCTGTTTTTT
. | TRBJ1-1 | TRBV6-2/TRBV6-3 | once | CASSSARGTEAFF | TGTGCCAGCAGTTCAGCGAGAGGGACTGAAGCTTTCTTT
TRBD1 | TRBJ2-7 | TRBV15 | many | CATSRDGQGVQYF | TGTGCCACCAGCAGAGATGGCCAGGGGGTGCAGTACTTC
TRBD1 | TRBJ2-7 | TRBV20-1 | . | CSARERRGSRDRAHEQYF | TGCAGTGCTAGAGAGAGGCGGGGGAGCAGGGACAGGGCCCACGAGCAGTACTTC
. | TRBJ2-1 | TRBV7-9 | many | CASTSWRGVTEQFF | TGTGCCAGCACCTCCTGGCGCGGTGTTACTGAGCAGTTCTTC
. | TRBJ2-5 | TRBV20-1 | few | CSARVPQETQYF | TGCAGTGCTAGAGTTCCCCAAGAGACCCAGTACTTC
. | TRBJ1-2 | TRBV5-1 | many | CASSLREFNYGYTF | TGCGCCAGCAGCTTGAGGGAATTTAACTATGGCTACACCTTC
. | TRBJ2-7 | TRBV11-2 | few | CASSPTGFYEQYF | TGTGCCAGCAGCCCAACAGGTTTCTACGAGCAGTACTTC
. | TRBJ2-3 | TRBV5-5 | few | CASRRGGTDTQYF | TGTGCCAGCCGGAGGGGGGGGACAGATACGCAGTATTTT
. | TRBJ1-5 | TRBV15 | few | CATSRRDGGGNQPQHF | TGTGCCACCAGCAGAAGGGACGGCGGGGGTAATCAGCCCCAGCATTTT
. | TRBJ2-7 | TRBV5-1 | . | CASSPYSNRAGYEQYF | TGCGCCAGCAGCCCGTACTCTAACAGGGCGGGCTACGAGCAGTACTTC
. | TRBJ2-7 | TRBV7-2 | . | CASSLVVTGSSKGEQYF | TGTGCCAGCAGCTTAGTAGTTACAGGGAGTAGTAAGGGCGAGCAGTACTTC
TRBD2 | TRBJ2-2 | TRBV4-2 | few | CASSQVASGSTGELFF | TGTGCCAGCAGCCAAGTCGCTAGCGGGAGCACCGGGGAGCTGTTTTTT
. | TRBJ2-5 | TRBV10-3 | few | CAISQGEETQYF | TGTGCCATTTCGCAAGGGGAAGAGACCCAGTACTTC
TRBD1 | TRBJ2-5 | TRBV12-3/TRBV12-4 | few | CASSTYRGRETQYF | TGTGCCAGCAGTACTTACAGGGGGAGAGAGACCCAGTACTTC
TRBD1 | TRBJ1-2 | TRBV28 | . | CASSGGQEYGYTF | TGTGCCAGCAGCGGGGGACAGGAGTATGGCTACACCTTC
TRBD1 | TRBJ2-1 | TRBV28 | . | CASSLTGSEQFF | TGTGCCAGCAGTTTGACAGGGTCTGAGCAGTTCTTC
. | TRBJ2-3 | TRBV7-2 | . | CASSLGLARPTDTQYF | TGTGCCAGCAGCCTAGGGCTAGCGAGGCCCACAGATACGCAGTATTTT
TRBD1 | TRBJ1-2 | TRBV24-1 | . | CATSDPGQGNYGYTF | TGTGCCACCAGTGATCCCGGACAGGGCAACTATGGCTACACCTTC
. | TRBJ2-7 | TRBV6-5 | . | CASSYLSGPVSHYEQYF | TGTGCCAGCAGTTACCTTTCAGGACCGGTTTCCCACTACGAGCAGTACTTC
. | TRBJ2-3 | TRBV20-1 | . | CSAGTAAPDTQYF | TGCAGTGCCGGGACCGCCGCCCCAGATACGCAGTATTTT